Each of the 32 T cell receptor beta chains below was sequenced from the same sample in a study of shared clonotypes between healthy human individuals. Naivety among CD8 cells was defined by CD45RO negativity and positive CCR7 selection, thereby excluding terminally differentiated effector memory CD45RA+ cells. Sequenced by immunoSEQ multiplex PCR; TCRdb stores in-frame clones only, minus some. The top ten hold more than 1.5% of the sample, which has some 2.1 million clones, approximately 92% seen once. The material sequenced was naive CD8+ T cells from PBMCs. The receptors were sampled from a young man in good health. Some clones in this sample may be carry-over from other donors' samples.

This chain links TRBV27 with TRBJ2-5; D is perhaps TRBD1 (6 bases). V was clipped by 2 bases and J by 2 bases, with 15 bases between them. The germline gives CDR1 MNHEY, CDR2 SMNVEV (reference sequence). The CDR3 spans 16 residues. CDR3 sequence reads: CASSLNRATRQETQYF. The CDR3, as DNA: TGTGCCAGCAGTTTAAACAGGGCGACTCGTCAAGAGACCCAGTACTTC.

In this sample, this clone turned up once. The rearrangement links TRBV27 to TRBJ2-6; D ambiguous. V was cut by 5 bases and J by 2 bases, with 10 bases left in between. The CDR3 length is 15 residues. Germline V gene lookup returns CDR1 MNHEY and CDR2 SMNVEV (reference sequence). The CDR3 protein is CASSPSSTGANVLTF. CDR3 sequence (DNA): TGTGCCAGCAGTCCTAGTTCCACTGGGGCCAACGTCCTGACTTTC.

The rearrangement uses TRBV5-5 and TRBJ1-1; tentative D call: TRBD1 (6 bases). This CDR3 is built from 15 residues. The germline gives CDR1 SGHKS, CDR2 YYEKEE (reference sequence). Trimming shortened V by 2 bases and J by 3 bases, and 14 bases separated the two germline ends. The CDR3 is CASSLIKAGDTEAFF. The CDR3 nucleotides read TGTGCCAGCAGCTTAATTAAGGCAGGGGACACTGAAGCTTTCTTT.

J is TRBJ1-5 and V is TRBV7-9; 7 nucleotides match TRBD1. Germline CDR1 and CDR2: SEHNR and FQNEAQ (reference sequence). J gave up 3 bases and V 5 bases, and 7 bases lay outside the gene matches. The length of the CDR3 is 15 residues. The CDR3: CASSQDTGVNQPQHF. The CDR3 DNA reads TGTGCCAGCAGCCAAGATACAGGGGTCAATCAGCCCCAGCATTTT.

Note on this clone: Other DNA sequences of this sample code for an identical CDR3. CDR3 protein: CASSLLSSYEQYF. As DNA, the CDR3 is TGTGCCAGCAGTCTCCTAAGCTCCTACGAGCAGTACTTC. The rearrangement links TRBV27 to TRBJ2-7, with no clear D. The CDR3 consists of 13 residues. Per germline, CDR1 MNHEY and CDR2 SMNVEV (reference sequence). V lost 5 bases, J lost 0 bases, and 8 bases lay in between.

The chain combines TRBV5-6 with TRBJ2-7; D is undetermined. Germline values: CDR1 SGHDT, CDR2 YYEEEE. Trimming took 3 bases from V and 3 from J, leaving 10 bases between them. There are 13 residues in the CDR3. The CDR3 DNA reads TGTGCCAGCAGCTCCAACCCCCTCTACGAGCAGTACTTC. As protein: CASSSNPLYEQYF.

This clone was seen just once. The chain has TRBV28 and TRBJ2-3; 8 nucleotides agree with TRBD2. Looked up from germline, CDR1 is MDHEN and CDR2 is SYDVKM. CDR3 size: 12 residues. V lost 6 bases and J lost 10; bases outside the gene matches: 6. CDR3 nucleotide sequence: TGTGCCAGCAGAGACGGGAGGGCCCCGCAGTATTTT. Amino acids: CASRDGRAPQYF. Supplemented by reference TRBV28 and TRBJ2-3, the full variable domain reads DVKVTQSSRYLVKRTGEKVFLECVQDMDHENMFWYRQDPGLGLRLIYFSYDVKMKEKGDIPEGYSVSREKKERFSLILESASTNQTSMYLCASRDGRAPQYFGPGTRLTVL.

The CDR3: CASTYSTGNKYNEQFF. The CDR3 nucleotides read TGTGCCAGCACCTACTCAACAGGGAACAAGTACAATGAGCAGTTCTTC. The genes are TRBV27 and TRBJ2-1, with TRBD1 as a possible D gene (6 bases). The length of the CDR3 is 16 residues. CDR1 is MNHEY and CDR2 is SMNVEV in the germline V gene (reference sequence). V was cut by 7 bases and J by 4 bases, with 20 bases left in between.

V gene TRBV6-6 combines with J gene TRBJ1-1, with unresolved D. This CDR3 has 14 amino acids. The germline V and J ends were trimmed by 2 bases and 5 bases, with 12 bases remaining between them. Germline CDR1 is MNHNY and CDR2 is SVGAGI (reference sequence). Here the CDR3 reads CASSYLGWATEAFF. The CDR3 nucleotides read TGTGCCAGCAGTTACCTGGGGTGGGCGACTGAAGCTTTCTTT.

The CDR3 DNA reads as TGTGCCAGCAGCTTGTATCCAGAATTATATGGCTACACCTTC. The encoded protein is CASSLYPELYGYTF. The chain is built from TRBV5-5 and TRBJ1-2, with D unclear. Trimming shortened V by 1 base and J by 5 bases, and 12 bases separated the two germline ends. The CDR3 runs to 14 residues. CDR1 is SGHKS, CDR2 YYEKEE, per germline (reference sequence). Together with reference TRBV5-5 and TRBJ1-2, the CDR3 gives the full variable domain: DAGVTQSPTHLIKTRGQQVTLRCSPISGHKSVSWYQQVLGQGPQFIFQYYEKEERGRGNFPDRFSARQFPNYSSELNVNALLLGDSALYLCASSLYPELYGYTFGSGTRLTVV.

Here the CDR3 reads CASSRTRGLWIGEAFF. CDR3 DNA: TGTGCCAGCAGTAGAACCAGGGGGCTCTGGATAGGTGAAGCTTTCTTT. The genes are TRBV28 and TRBJ1-1; 8 bases fit TRBD1. CDR3 size: 16 residues. Unmatched junction bases numbered 15, after V lost 5 bases and J lost 7 bases. Germline V lookup: CDR1 MDHEN, CDR2 SYDVKM.

The V and J genes are TRBV28 and TRBJ2-2; D is possibly TRBD1 or TRBD2 (5 bases each). V dropped 6 bases and J dropped 1 base, with 18 bases sitting between them. Germline V gene sequence: CDR1 MDHEN, CDR2 SYDVKM. The CDR3 covers 17 residues. CDR3 DNA: TGTGCCAGCAGGCAACTCACCGGGACGGTGAACACCGGGGAGCTGTTTTTT. It encodes CASRQLTGTVNTGELFF.

The rearrangement links TRBV7-2 to TRBJ2-2; TRBD2 matches 8 bases. The CDR3 runs to 16 residues. With V trimmed by 5 bases and J by 6 bases, 11 bases remained unmatched. Germline V gives CDR1 SGHTA, CDR2 FQGNSA. DNA of the CDR3: TGTGCCAGCAGCGGCCGACGCGGGGGGTCGGCCGGGGAGCTGTTTTTT. Translation gives CASSGRRGGSAGELFF.

The rearrangement uses TRBV28 and TRBJ2-3; tentative D call: TRBD2 (6 bases). V lost 5 bases, J lost 2 bases, and 20 bases lay in between. The CDR3 consists of 17 residues. The germline V gene encodes CDR1 MDHEN and CDR2 SYDVKM. In DNA, the CDR3 is TGTGCCAGCAGTACCATGGCGGAGGGGCCCCACACAGATACGCAGTATTTT. Its translation: CASSTMAEGPHTDTQYF.

The chain couples TRBV7-2 to TRBJ2-3, with TRBD2 identical over 7 bases. V was pared by 2 bases and J by 0 bases, with 5 bases of the junction left unmatched. Germline-derived CDR1 and CDR2 are SGHTA and FQGNSA. There are 16 residues in the CDR3. The CDR3 sequence: CASSLRLAASTDTQYF. CDR3 nucleotides: TGTGCCAGCAGCTTACGGCTAGCGGCTAGCACAGATACGCAGTATTTT.

The genes are TRBV19 and TRBJ2-3; 10 bases are shared with TRBD2. The germline V gene encodes CDR1 LNHDA and CDR2 SQIVND (reference sequence). J gave up 0 bases and V 3 bases, and 6 bases lay outside the gene matches. This CDR3 has 17 amino acids. CDR3 bases: TGTGCCAGTAGTATCCTGGGACTAGCGAGTAGCACAGATACGCAGTATTTT. Amino acid sequence: CASSILGLASSTDTQYF.

The chain recombines TRBV4-3 with TRBJ2-7, with 9 bases identical to TRBD2. J lost 4 bases, V lost 1 base, and 5 bases had no gene match. Germline values: CDR1 LGHNA, CDR2 YSLEER. The CDR3 spans 15 residues. The DNA for the CDR3 is TGCGCCAGCAGCCAAGGGAGCGGGAGGTCGTACGAGCAGTACTTC. Amino acid sequence: CASSQGSGRSYEQYF.

The rearrangement uses TRBV27 and TRBJ2-1; no definite D call. CDR3 length: 12 residues. V lost 8 bases to trimming and J lost 5 bases, with 10 bases between them. The germline gives CDR1 MNHEY, CDR2 SMNVEV (reference sequence). The CDR3 region is CASGPNDNEQFF. The CDR3 DNA reads as TGTGCCAGCGGGCCGAACGACAATGAGCAGTTCTTC.

The chain uses TRBV6-5 and TRBJ2-1, with a tentative D call TRBD1 (5 bases). The CDR3 is made up of 14 amino acids. Trimming took 5 bases from V and 5 from J, leaving 13 bases between them. Germline assignment: CDR1 MNHEY and CDR2 SVGAGI. CDR3 protein: CASSTDSYNNEQFF. The CDR3 DNA is TGTGCCAGCAGTACCGACAGTTATAACAATGAGCAGTTCTTC.

CDR3 DNA: TGTGCCAGCAGCTTAATAGCGGGAGTAAACGAGACCCAGTACTTC. This encodes CASSLIAGVNETQYF. The rearrangement links TRBV7-2 to TRBJ2-5; 9 positions match TRBD2. The CDR3 extends over 15 amino acids. CDR1 is SGHTA, CDR2 FQGNSA, per germline. Trimming removed 2 bases from V and 5 bases from J; junction bases left unmatched: 6.

This clone was counted between two and nine times. In the same sample, other DNA sequences code for this CDR3. V gene TRBV7-9 combines with J gene TRBJ2-7; D is undetermined. Trimming left V 3 bases short and J 2 bases short, with 5 bases between. CDR1 is SEHNR, CDR2 FQNEAQ, per germline (reference sequence). This CDR3 spans 12 amino acids. This CDR3 reads CASSLATYEQYF. CDR3 DNA sequence: TGTGCCAGCAGCTTGGCCACCTACGAGCAGTACTTC. Full variable domain (remainder filled in from reference TRBV7-9 and TRBJ2-7): DTGVSQNPRHKITKRGQNVTFRCDPISEHNRLYWYRQTLGQGPEFLTYFQNEAQLEKSRLLSDRFSAERPKGSFSTLEIQRTEQGDSAMYLCASSLATYEQYFGPGTRLTVT.

The chain carries TRBV5-4 and TRBJ1-2; D is perhaps TRBD1 (6 bases). The CDR3 consists of 16 residues. With 4 bases removed from V and 6 bases from J, the gap between germline ends came to 22 bases. CDR1 is SGHNT and CDR2 is YYREEE in the germline V gene (reference sequence). Written as DNA, the CDR3 is TGTGCCAGCAGCACACTCCGGGACACCCGCTTACATGGCTACACCTTC. It yields the protein CASSTLRDTRLHGYTF.

The chain employs TRBV10-3 and TRBJ1-5, with unresolved D. V lost 8 bases to trimming and J lost 3 bases, with 14 bases between them. Germline V gene lookup returns CDR1 ENHRY and CDR2 SYGVKD. The CDR3 contains 14 residues. The chain's CDR3 is CAIGRAEVNQPQHF. In DNA, the CDR3 is TGTGCCATCGGGCGGGCAGAAGTCAATCAGCCCCAGCATTTT.

The chain has TRBV7-9 and TRBJ2-2, with D perhaps given as TRBD1 or TRBD2 (6 bases each). The germline CDR1 and CDR2 sequences are SEHNR and FQNEAQ (reference sequence). This CDR3 is built from 16 residues. Trimming removed 5 bases at V and 0 bases at J, with 13 bases between. This CDR3 reads CASSPRGLANTGELFF. CDR3 DNA: TGTGCCAGCAGCCCCCGGGGGCTGGCGAACACCGGGGAGCTGTTTTTT. Combining the CDR3 with reference TRBV7-9 and TRBJ2-2 gives the whole variable domain DTGVSQNPRHKITKRGQNVTFRCDPISEHNRLYWYRQTLGQGPEFLTYFQNEAQLEKSRLLSDRFSAERPKGSFSTLEIQRTEQGDSAMYLCASSPRGLANTGELFFGEGSRLTVL.

The V and J genes are TRBV25-1 and TRBJ2-1, with TRBD2 matching 11 bases. Unmatched junction bases numbered 11, after V lost 9 bases and J lost 4 bases. Germline V gene data show CDR1 as MGHDK and CDR2 as SYGVNS. This CDR3 has 16 residues. Here the CDR3 reads CASSSPGTSGYNEQFF. The DNA for the CDR3 is TGTGCCAGTTCTTCGCCTGGGACTAGCGGTTACAATGAGCAGTTCTTC.

A remark on this clone: The same CDR3 can be traced to other DNA sequences in this sample. The chain links TRBV27 to TRBJ2-7; D possibly corresponds to TRBD1 (6 bases). The CDR3 totals 13 residues. Trimming removed 0 bases from V and 4 bases from J, with 7 bases in between. Per the germline V gene, CDR1 is MNHEY and CDR2 is SMNVEV (reference sequence). The CDR3 region has the DNA TGTGCCAGCAGTTTATCAGGGGGATACGAGCAGTACTTC. Its protein is CASSLSGGYEQYF.

This clone was detected a few times. Other DNA sequences from this sample encode an identical CDR3 as well. The CDR3 DNA reads TGTGCCAGCAGCTTAGGGACAGGGAATGGCTACACCTTC. This translates into CASSLGTGNGYTF. The rearrangement uses TRBV7-9 and TRBJ1-2; 8 nucleotides agree with TRBD1. This CDR3 contains 13 residues. The germline CDR1 and CDR2 sequences are SEHNR and FQNEAQ (reference sequence). Unmatched junction bases numbered 1, after V lost 1 base and J lost 6 bases.

This chain connects TRBV7-9 to TRBJ2-2; 9 nucleotides match TRBD1. This CDR3 comprises 19 residues. Germline-derived CDR1 and CDR2 are SEHNR and FQNEAQ (reference sequence). V dropped 5 bases and J dropped 0; count of bases not matched to a gene: 13. In nucleotides, the CDR3 is TGTGCCAGCAGCCTTAGTGGGGAGGGACAGGGCCCGAACACCGGGGAGCTGTTTTTT. This translates into CASSLSGEGQGPNTGELFF. Full variable domain (rest looked up from reference TRBV7-9 and TRBJ2-2): DTGVSQNPRHKITKRGQNVTFRCDPISEHNRLYWYRQTLGQGPEFLTYFQNEAQLEKSRLLSDRFSAERPKGSFSTLEIQRTEQGDSAMYLCASSLSGEGQGPNTGELFFGEGSRLTVL.

The chain combines TRBV27 with TRBJ2-5; D ambiguous. The CDR3 length is 14 residues. Trimming shortened V by 2 bases and J by 3 bases, and 10 bases separated the two germline ends. Looked up from germline, CDR1 is MNHEY and CDR2 is SMNVEV (reference sequence). The CDR3 sequence: CASSLHPAEETQYF. The CDR3 region has the DNA TGTGCCAGCAGTTTACATCCAGCAGAAGAGACCCAGTACTTC.

CDR3 loop: CASSVAAASGNTIYF. CDR3 bases: TGTGCCAGCAGCGTCGCCGCAGCGTCTGGAAACACCATATATTTT. The V and J genes are TRBV9 and TRBJ1-3, with unresolved D. Germline values: CDR1 SGDLS, CDR2 YYNGEE. V was cut by 2 bases and J by 1 base, with 10 bases left in between. This CDR3 is 15 amino acids long.

The J gene is TRBJ1-1, the V gene TRBV19, with D possibly matching TRBD1 (6 bases). Between the trimmed V and J ends, which lost 5 bases and 1 base, there was a span of 17 bases. The CDR3 covers 16 residues. Germline CDR1 and CDR2: LNHDA and SQIVND (reference sequence). The CDR3 DNA sequence: TGTGCCAGTAGTCGGCGATCCATGGGGGCGAACACTGAAGCTTTCTTT. Translating gives CASSRRSMGANTEAFF.

Only one count was recorded for this clone. V is TRBV7-2 and J is TRBJ2-2; D is perhaps TRBD1 (5 bases). This CDR3 region has 15 residues. Germline V gives CDR1 SGHTA, CDR2 FQGNSA. Trimming took off 1 base at V and 2 bases at J, with 8 bases between the two ends. The CDR3: CASSLGGGNTGELFF. Written as DNA, the CDR3 is TGTGCCAGCAGCTTAGGGGGCGGCAACACCGGGGAGCTGTTTTTT.